This T cell receptor (beta chain) was captured in a study of blood T cell repertoires in COVID-19. Germline lookup yields CDR1 SGDLS and CDR2 YYNGEE. The V and J ends lost 0 bases and 0 bases respectively, with 14 bases between them. The CDR3 has 17 residues. Produced via immunoSEQ multiplex PCR; TCRdb's table is partial and in-frame only. The sample shows some 300,000 clones, 75% to 90% of them seen only once. This chain connects TRBV9 to TRBJ2-3; D is possibly TRBD2 (6 bases). The TCR originated in a woman aged 45-59 years with COVID-19, enrolled during active disease. The sequencing sample was made of peripheral blood. The CDR3 region is CASSVEPGTSSTDTQYF. The CDR3 DNA sequence: TGTGCCAGCAGCGTAGAGCCCGGGACTTCTAGCACAGATACGCAGTATTTT.